What follows are 5 T cell receptor beta chains derived from one specimen sequenced in a study of PD-L1 blockade in urothelial cancer. TCRdb keeps only in-frame clones here, not all; method: immunoSEQ multiplex PCR. The sample consists of more than 35,000 clones, 82% of them appearing once. The material was PBMCs, obtained around atezolizumab (anti-PD-L1) treatment. The receptors shown here come from a man between 70 and 80 years old with urothelial cancer.

V usage is TRBV7-2 and J usage is TRBJ1-1; 11 bases line up with TRBD1. This CDR3 is built from 12 residues. The germline gives CDR1 SGHTA, CDR2 FQGNSA. The ends lost 3 bases at V and 13 bases at J; junction bases unmatched: 4. In DNA form, the CDR3 reads TGTGCCAGCAGCTTGCCGGGACAGGGGGTTTTCTTT. Translation: CASSLPGQGVFF.

The V call is TRBV27, the J call TRBJ2-1, with 13 bases that match TRBD2. Germline values: CDR1 MNHEY, CDR2 SMNVEV (reference sequence). J gave up 5 bases and V 8 bases, and 3 bases lay outside the gene matches. There are 14 residues in the CDR3. The CDR3 region has the DNA TGTGCCAGCCCTGGGACTAGCGGGGACAATGAGCAGTTCTTC. Encoded protein: CASPGTSGDNEQFF.

This clone showed up just a few times. V is TRBV5-4 and J is TRBJ1-1; 8 bases fit TRBD1. CDR1 is SGHNT, CDR2 YYREEE, per germline (reference sequence). CDR3 size: 14 residues. V shed 5 bases and J 0 bases; nucleotides not matched to a gene: 3. CDR3 DNA sequence: TGTGCCAGCAGTTCACAGGGGGTGAACACTGAAGCTTTCTTT. It translates to CASSSQGVNTEAFF.

This chain links TRBV29-1 with TRBJ2-3, with D perhaps matching TRBD2 (6 bases). Trimming took off 4 bases at V and 3 bases at J, with 17 bases between the two ends. CDR1 SQVTM and CDR2 ANQGSEA come from the germline V gene. The CDR3 spans 15 residues. The CDR3: CSVAGSGTSTDTQYF. CDR3 bases: TGCAGCGTTGCCGGTAGCGGAACTTCAACAGATACGCAGTATTTT.

The V call is TRBV21-1, the J call TRBJ2-7; no check of the table's D call, TRBD1, against the DNA was made. TRBV21-1 is recorded as a pseudogene. This CDR3 region has 16 residues. CDR3 residues: CASSKVARHRSYEQYF. The CDR3 region has the DNA TGTGCCAGCAGCAAAGTGGCCAGGCATCGATCCTACGAGCAGTACTTC.